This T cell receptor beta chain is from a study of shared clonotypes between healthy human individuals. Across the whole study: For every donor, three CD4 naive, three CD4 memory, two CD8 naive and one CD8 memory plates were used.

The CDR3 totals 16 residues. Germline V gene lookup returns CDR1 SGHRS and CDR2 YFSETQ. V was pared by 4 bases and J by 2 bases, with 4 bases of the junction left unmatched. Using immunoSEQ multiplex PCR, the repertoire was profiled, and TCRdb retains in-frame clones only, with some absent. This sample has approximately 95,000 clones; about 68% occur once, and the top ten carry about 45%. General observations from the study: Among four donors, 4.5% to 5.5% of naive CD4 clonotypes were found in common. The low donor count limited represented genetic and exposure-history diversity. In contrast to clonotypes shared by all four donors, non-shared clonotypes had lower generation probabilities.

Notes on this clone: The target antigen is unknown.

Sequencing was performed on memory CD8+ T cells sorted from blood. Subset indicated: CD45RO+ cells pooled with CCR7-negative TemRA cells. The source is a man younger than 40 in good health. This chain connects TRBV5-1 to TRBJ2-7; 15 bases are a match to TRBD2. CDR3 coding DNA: TGCGCCAGCAGCCGAGGGACTAGCGGGAGGACCTACGAGCAGTACTTC. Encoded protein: CASSRGTSGRTYEQYF.